One sample yielded the 11 T cell receptor beta chains listed below, sequenced in a study of PD-L1 blockade in urothelial cancer (dated by TCRdb to 2016 to 2017). Library preparation employed the immunoSEQ multiplex PCR assay. TCRdb re-hosts the immuneACCESS table, in-frame sequences only. Its copies lack some clones; in the studies checked, an unresolved V gene accounts for under half of them, and the cause for the rest is not known. The sample yields 45,000 or so clones; around 88% were counted once. The ten largest clones add up to roughly 3.9% of the sample. The sample in question was PBMCs, obtained around atezolizumab (anti-PD-L1) treatment. These receptors were obtained from a man older than 75 with urothelial cancer.

This chain connects TRBV4-1 to TRBJ2-7, with TRBD2 identical over 8 bases. This CDR3 has 16 amino acids. With V trimmed by 0 bases and J by 0 bases, 4 bases remained unmatched. Germline lookup yields CDR1 MGHRA and CDR2 YSYEKL. The CDR3 sequence: CASSQDSGTRSYEQYF. The DNA for the CDR3 is TGCGCCAGCAGCCAAGATAGCGGGACCCGCTCCTACGAGCAGTACTTC.

The V call is TRBV18, the J call TRBJ2-5, with 12 bases matching TRBD2. The germline V gene encodes CDR1 KGHSH and CDR2 LQKENI. The CDR3 is 17 residues long. With V trimmed by 2 bases and J by 4 bases, 8 bases remained unmatched. The CDR3 DNA reads as TGTGCCAGCTCACCAGTACTTGGGACTAGCGGGTCAGAGACCCAGTACTTC. It specifies CASSPVLGTSGSETQYF.

The chain combines TRBV11-2 with TRBJ2-7; TRBD2 aligns across 9 bases. Germline V gene sequence: CDR1 SGHAT, CDR2 FQNNGV. The junction had 12 bases not matched to a gene; V was cut back by 3 bases and J by 6 bases. The CDR3 is made up of 16 amino acids. CDR3 sequence (DNA): TGTGCCAGCAGCTTTTCCCGAATAGCGGGAGACCGCGAGCAGTACTTC. Amino acids: CASSFSRIAGDREQYF. Using reference TRBV11-2 and TRBJ2-7 for the parts outside the CDR3, the full variable domain is EAGVAQSPRYKIIEKRQSVAFWCNPISGHATLYWYQQILGQGPKLLIQFQNNGVVDDSQLPKDRFSAERLKGVDSTLKIQPAKLEDSAVYLCASSFSRIAGDREQYFGPGTRLTVT.

The gene calls are TRBV12-2 and TRBJ2-1; whether TRBD2, the table's D call, matches the DNA was not checked. TRBV12-2 is termed a pseudogene. The CDR3 runs 16 residues. CDR3 amino acids: CASRSLIGGEANEQFF. The CDR3 region has the DNA TGTGCAAGTCGCTCCCTCATCGGGGGAGAAGCGAATGAGCAGTTCTTC.

V is TRBV11-2 and J is TRBJ2-2; D unclear. Trimming removed 1 base from V and 1 base from J, with 7 bases in between. The CDR3 sequence is 15 residues long. The germline gives CDR1 SGHAT, CDR2 FQNNGV. The CDR3 here is CASSLGQVNTGELFF. CDR3 DNA: TGTGCCAGCAGCTTAGGGCAGGTGAACACCGGGGAGCTGTTTTTT.

The chain links TRBV19 to TRBJ2-1; a possible D gene is TRBD2 (6 bases). Germline V lookup: CDR1 LNHDA, CDR2 SQIVND (reference sequence). Trimming cost V 8 bases and J 2 bases, with 16 bases left between them. This CDR3 has 15 residues. This CDR3 reads CASVPSGSAYNEQFF. The CDR3 region has the DNA TGTGCCAGTGTACCTTCCGGGAGCGCCTACAATGAGCAGTTCTTC. The whole variable domain, filled in from reference TRBV19 and TRBJ2-1, reads DGGITQSPKYLFRKEGQNVTLSCEQNLNHDAMYWYRQDPGQGLRLIYYSQIVNDFQKGDIAEGYSVSREKKESFPLTVTSAQKNPTAFYLCASVPSGSAYNEQFFGPGTRLTVL.

The rearrangement joins TRBV5-8 to TRBJ1-2, with 10 nucleotides matching TRBD1. The CDR3 extends over 13 amino acids. V was pared by 7 bases and J by 4 bases, with 4 bases of the junction left unmatched. Germline V gives CDR1 SGHTS, CDR2 YDEGEE. CDR3 region: CASARDRGYGYTF. CDR3 DNA sequence: TGTGCCAGCGCCCGGGACAGGGGCTATGGCTACACCTTC.

The chain has TRBV9 and TRBJ2-7; D is possibly TRBD1 (6 bases). The CDR3 length is 13 residues. The germline V gene encodes CDR1 SGDLS and CDR2 YYNGEE. Trimming took off 1 base at V and 7 bases at J, with 12 bases between the two ends. CDR3 DNA sequence: TGTGCCAGCAGCGTAACCCCGAGGGGGGAGCAGTACTTC. As protein: CASSVTPRGEQYF.

The CDR3, as DNA: TGTGCCACCAGCAGTACTGACAGGGGAAATCAGCCCCAGCATTTT. Protein sequence: CATSSTDRGNQPQHF. V and J are TRBV15 and TRBJ1-5; 8 bases fit TRBD1. This CDR3 has 15 amino acids. The germline CDR1 and CDR2 sequences are LNHNV and YYDKDF (reference sequence). Losses at the gene ends were 3 bases for V and 4 bases for J; bases not matched to a gene: 5.

This rearrangement joins TRBV27 to TRBJ2-1, with 8 bases fitting TRBD2. The J segment lost 0 bases and the V segment lost 10 bases, leaving 14 bases of the junction unmatched. The CDR3 has 17 residues. Germline V gene sequence: CDR1 MNHEY, CDR2 SMNVEV (reference sequence). The CDR3 DNA is TGTGCCACCTGCTCTACCGGGGGGGGGCTCTCCTACAATGAGCAGTTCTTC. The encoded protein is CATCSTGGGLSYNEQFF.

This chain links TRBV6-6 with TRBJ1-4; D possibly corresponds to TRBD1 (5 bases). Germline-derived CDR1 and CDR2 are MNHNY and SVGAGI (reference sequence). V lost 5 bases to trimming and J lost 5 bases, with 9 bases between them. CDR3 length equals 13 residues. CDR3 loop: CASSPRGNEKLFF. In DNA form, the CDR3 reads TGTGCCAGCAGTCCCCGGGGGAATGAAAAACTGTTTTTT.